What follows are 31 T cell receptor beta chains derived from one specimen sequenced in a study of blood T cell repertoires in COVID-19. The protocol was immunoSEQ multiplex PCR, while the TCRdb copy is restricted to in-frame clones and leaves out a portion. The sample has more than 150,000 clones, approximately 88% seen once. Sequenced input: peripheral blood. The receptors come from a woman aged 55-69 years with acute or convalescent COVID-19.

The CDR3 nucleotides are TGTGCCAGCAGCCAAGACGCCACCGGGACAGTATATGGCTACACCTTC. Its protein is CASSQDATGTVYGYTF. The rearrangement links TRBV4-2 to TRBJ1-2; 7 bases line up with TRBD1. V was clipped by 0 bases and J by 5 bases; unmatched bases: 9. This CDR3 spans 16 amino acids. Germline assignment: CDR1 LGHNA and CDR2 YNFKEQ.

This chain uses TRBV7-2 with TRBJ1-2, with 11 bases identical to TRBD1. J lost 0 bases, V lost 5 bases, and 5 bases had no gene match. Germline CDR1 reads SGHTA; CDR2 reads FQGNSA. The CDR3 is 16 residues long. The CDR3 coding sequence is TGTGCCAGCAGCCAAAGGGACAGGGGGACTAACTATGGCTACACCTTC. Translating gives CASSQRDRGTNYGYTF.

V gene TRBV19 combines with J gene TRBJ1-2; the match to TRBD1 covers 9 bases. V was clipped by 7 bases and J by 0 bases; unmatched bases: 3. The CDR3 covers 14 residues. Germline-derived CDR1 and CDR2 are LNHDA and SQIVND (reference sequence). Here the CDR3 reads CASTRTGANYGYTF. The CDR3 bases are TGTGCCAGTACCAGGACAGGGGCTAACTATGGCTACACCTTC.

The chain recombines TRBV7-2 with TRBJ2-6; D call uncertain. V lost 8 bases, J lost 9 bases, and 11 bases lay in between. Germline V gene sequence: CDR1 SGHTA, CDR2 FQGNSA. The CDR3 has 12 residues. CDR3 sequence reads: CASLPAYNVLTF. The DNA of the CDR3 is TGTGCCAGCCTCCCCGCCTACAACGTCCTGACTTTC.

Of note for this clone: This may stem from a read error, because a much larger clone lies one nucleotide away. The V and J genes are TRBV28 and TRBJ1-5, with a weak D call TRBD1 (6 bases). Germline V gives CDR1 MDHEN, CDR2 SYDVKM. V was trimmed by 2 bases and J by 2 bases, leaving 10 bases between them. This CDR3 spans 15 amino acids. Here the CDR3 DNA reads TGTGCCAGCAGTTTAGGGTCAGGGGGCAATCAGCCCCAGCATTTT. This gives the protein CASSLGSGGNQPQHF.

The rearrangement links TRBV14 to TRBJ1-2; D is possibly TRBD1 (6 bases). Germline CDR1 and CDR2: SGHDN and FVKESK. V lost 0 bases to trimming and J lost 4 bases, with 9 bases between them. The CDR3 loop spans 14 amino acids. The CDR3 DNA sequence: TGTGCCAGCAGCCAAGATAACAGGGCCTATGGCTACACCTTC. Amino acid sequence: CASSQDNRAYGYTF.

V usage is TRBV5-1 and J usage is TRBJ2-3; TRBD2 aligns across 9 bases. This CDR3 has 15 amino acids. Germline-derived CDR1 and CDR2 are SGHRS and YFSETQ. After removal of 3 bases from V and 2 bases from J, the junction contained 4 bases not matched to a gene. The CDR3 here is CASSSAGGPTDTQYF. In DNA form, the CDR3 reads TGCGCCAGCAGCTCAGCGGGGGGCCCCACAGATACGCAGTATTTT. Complete variable domain (other parts from reference TRBV5-1 and TRBJ2-3): KAGVTQTPRYLIKTRGQQVTLSCSPISGHRSVSWYQQTPGQGLQFLFEYFSETQRNKGNFPGRFSGRQFSNSRSEMNVSTLELGDSALYLCASSSAGGPTDTQYFGPGTRLTVL.

The CDR3 loop reads CASSYRQGQETQYF. CDR3 DNA: TGTGCCAGCAGTTACCGACAGGGACAAGAGACCCAGTACTTC. The chain recombines TRBV6-2 or TRBV6-3 with TRBJ2-5, with 7 bases fitting TRBD1. CDR1 and CDR2 from the germline V gene are MNHEY and SVGEGT. The length of the CDR3 is 14 residues. The trim removed 2 bases at V and 2 bases at J, leaving 2 bases unmatched.

V and J are TRBV7-3 and TRBJ2-1; D gene uncertain. In germline, CDR1 is SGHTA, CDR2 FQGTGA. The CDR3 is made up of 16 amino acids. The germline V and J ends were trimmed by 2 bases and 1 base, with 12 bases remaining between them. The chain's CDR3 is CASSLQGARSYNEQFF. For the CDR3, the DNA is TGTGCCAGCAGCTTACAAGGCGCTAGGTCCTACAATGAGCAGTTCTTC.

The chain couples TRBV9 to TRBJ1-2; D is unclear. The V end was cut by 0 bases, the J end by 2 bases, with 17 bases between. This CDR3 has 17 residues. Germline CDR1 SGDLS, CDR2 YYNGEE. The CDR3 DNA is TGTGCCAGCAGCGTAGTGAGCCAGGAATTTATGAACTATGGCTACACCTTC. This translates into CASSVVSQEFMNYGYTF. Supplemented by reference TRBV9 and TRBJ1-2, the full variable domain reads DSGVTQTPKHLITATGQRVTLRCSPRSGDLSVYWYQQSLDQGLQFLIQYYNGEERAKGNILERFSAQQFPDLHSELNLSSLELGDSALYFCASSVVSQEFMNYGYTFGSGTRLTVV.

The rearrangement links TRBV7-2 to TRBJ2-3, with D perhaps TRBD2 (5 bases). The CDR3 covers 14 residues. Trimming took off 5 bases at V and 4 bases at J, with 13 bases between the two ends. Germline CDR1 reads SGHTA; CDR2 reads FQGNSA. The CDR3, as DNA: TGTGCCAGCAGCCAGAGGAGTAGCGCAGATACGCAGTATTTT. This codes for CASSQRSSADTQYF. The entire variable domain, with the rest obtained from reference TRBV7-2 and TRBJ2-3, is as follows: GAGVSQSPSNKVTEKGKDVELRCDPISGHTALYWYRQSLGQGLEFLIYFQGNSAPDKSGLPSDRFSAERTGGSVSTLTIQRTQQEDSAVYLCASSQRSSADTQYFGPGTRLTVL.

This chain uses TRBV30 with TRBJ1-6; no reliable D call. The CDR3 runs 14 residues. V lost 1 base, J lost 9 bases, and 13 bases lay in between. Germline CDR1 reads GTSNPN; CDR2 reads SVGIG (reference sequence). The CDR3 DNA reads as TGTGCCTGGAGTGGAGGAGACGCTGGTTCACCCCTCCACTTT. This translates into CAWSGGDAGSPLHF. Full variable domain (outside the CDR3, taken from reference TRBV30 and TRBJ1-6): SQTIHQWPATLVQPVGSPLSLECTVEGTSNPNLYWYRQAAGRGLQLLFYSVGIGQISSEVPQNLSASRPQDRQFILSSKKLLLSDSGFYLCAWSGGDAGSPLHFGNGTRLTVT.

This chain uses TRBV28 with TRBJ1-2, with TRBD1 matching over 12 bases. Losses at the gene ends were 2 bases for V and 8 bases for J; bases not matched to a gene: 9. The germline V gene encodes CDR1 MDHEN and CDR2 SYDVKM. CDR3 size: 16 residues. CDR3: CASSLPGGQGAEGYTF. CDR3 coding DNA: TGTGCCAGCAGTTTACCAGGGGGACAGGGGGCGGAGGGCTACACCTTC.

On this clone: An end of the junction differs from the germline gene, which may be a read error. This chain uses TRBV7-7 with TRBJ1-1, with TRBD1 identical over 7 bases. In germline, CDR1 is SSHAT, CDR2 FNYEAQ (reference sequence). CDR3 length: 13 residues. The CDR3: CASSADRDTEAFF. In DNA form, the CDR3 reads TGTGCTAGCAGCGCCGACAGGGACACTGAAGCTTTCTTT.

The V gene is TRBV6-5, the J gene TRBJ1-1; 8 bases agree with TRBD1. Germline assignment: CDR1 MNHEY and CDR2 SVGAGI. This CDR3 contains 14 residues. Trimming cost V 6 bases and J 5 bases; bases outside gene matches: 8. Here the CDR3 DNA reads TGTGCCAGCAGCCTAGGGACAGGATGGACTGAAGCTTTCTTT. Protein sequence: CASSLGTGWTEAFF.

This clone was picked up one time. V usage is TRBV5-1 and J usage is TRBJ2-3; 7 bases align to TRBD2. From germline, CDR1 is SGHRS and CDR2 YFSETQ. CDR3 length: 14 amino acids. V gave up 4 bases and J gave up 0 bases; unmatched junction bases: 2. The chain's CDR3 is CASSRRESTDTQYF. The CDR3 DNA follows: TGCGCCAGCAGCCGGCGGGAGAGCACAGATACGCAGTATTTT.

The J gene is TRBJ1-2, the V gene TRBV4-2, with D possibly matching TRBD1 (6 bases). Per germline, CDR1 LGHNA and CDR2 YNFKEQ. This CDR3 has 15 residues. Trimming removed 1 base from V and 7 bases from J, with 16 bases in between. This CDR3 is CASSQGRGGLSGYTF. CDR3 DNA: TGTGCCAGCAGCCAAGGGAGGGGGGGCCTGAGTGGCTACACCTTC.

CDR3 sequence: CASSLGSQTGPGETQYF. The CDR3 DNA reads TGTGCCAGCAGCCTGGGGTCACAGACAGGCCCAGGAGAGACCCAGTACTTC. The chain combines TRBV4-2 with TRBJ2-5, with a possible D match to TRBD1 (6 bases). Germline-derived CDR1 and CDR2 are LGHNA and YNFKEQ. The V end lost 4 bases, the J end lost 4 bases, and 22 bases lay between the germline ends. This CDR3 has 17 amino acids.

This rearrangement joins TRBV7-9 to TRBJ2-1; weak D call: TRBD2 (6 bases). CDR3 length: 15 amino acids. CDR1 is SEHNR and CDR2 is FQNEAQ in the germline V gene (reference sequence). Trimming cost V 8 bases and J 0 bases, with 14 bases left between them. DNA of the CDR3: TGTGCCAGCCTGGGGGGTGGCAGCTCCTACAATGAGCAGTTCTTC. This encodes CASLGGGSSYNEQFF.

J is TRBJ2-7 and V is TRBV30, with TRBD1 as a possible D gene (6 bases). The ends were cut back, 4 bases at V and 2 bases at J, with 9 bases in the middle. CDR3 length: 12 residues. Germline V lookup: CDR1 GTSNPN, CDR2 SVGIG (reference sequence). CDR3 loop: CAWKQGPYEQYF. CDR3 DNA: TGTGCCTGGAAACAGGGACCCTACGAGCAGTACTTC.

This chain uses TRBV7-2 with TRBJ1-6; 9 nucleotides line up with TRBD1. Germline V gene lookup returns CDR1 SGHTA and CDR2 FQGNSA. This CDR3 contains 16 residues. After removal of 5 bases from V and 5 bases from J, the junction contained 7 bases not matched to a gene. CDR3 in amino acids: CASSATGGLDNSPLHF. The CDR3 bases are TGTGCCAGCAGCGCGACAGGGGGGCTCGATAATTCACCCCTCCACTTT.

This chain joins TRBV2 and TRBJ1-4, with TRBD1 matching over 7 bases. Trimming removed 6 bases from V and 4 bases from J; junction bases left unmatched: 5. The germline V gene encodes CDR1 SNHLY and CDR2 FYNNEI. There are 14 residues in the CDR3. The CDR3 DNA reads as TGTGCCAGCAGGACAGGGCTGAGTAATGAAAAACTGTTTTTT. Its translation is CASRTGLSNEKLFF. Full variable domain (remainder filled in from reference TRBV2 and TRBJ1-4): EPEVTQTPSHQVTQMGQEVILRCVPISNHLYFYWYRQILGQKVEFLVSFYNNEISEKSEIFDDQFSVERPDGSNFTLKIRSTKLEDSAMYFCASRTGLSNEKLFFGSGTQLSVL.

The J gene is TRBJ2-4, the V gene TRBV3-1 (or the pseudogene TRBV3-2); 9 positions match TRBD2. J lost 0 bases, V lost 0 bases, and 3 bases had no gene match. Germline V gene sequence: CDR1 LGHDT, CDR2 YNNKEL (reference sequence). This CDR3 has 17 amino acids. CDR3 bases: TGTGCCAGCAGCCAAGAGCGGGGGGGCTTAGCCAAAAACATTCAGTACTTC. Its protein is CASSQERGGLAKNIQYF.

The J gene is TRBJ2-7, the V gene TRBV2; 9 positions agree with TRBD1. Germline CDR1 SNHLY, CDR2 FYNNEI. The trim removed 7 bases at V and 4 bases at J, leaving 5 bases unmatched. The CDR3 is 13 amino acids. The DNA of the CDR3 is TGTGCCAGCATGGAGGGACAGGGATACGAGCAGTACTTC. Translating it yields CASMEGQGYEQYF.

The rearrangement links TRBV5-4 to TRBJ2-2; TRBD2 might be the D (5 bases). From germline, CDR1 is SGHNT and CDR2 YYREEE (reference sequence). Trimming pared 4 bases from V and 2 bases from J, leaving 18 bases between. The CDR3 is made up of 17 amino acids. CDR3 sequence reads: CASSNGLGVINTGELFF. The CDR3 DNA follows: TGTGCCAGCAGCAACGGACTCGGAGTCATAAACACCGGGGAGCTGTTTTTT.

V and J are TRBV28 and TRBJ1-2; TRBD1 aligns across 12 bases. The CDR3 loop spans 16 amino acids. Trimming removed 7 bases from V and 6 bases from J; junction bases left unmatched: 12. Looked up from germline, CDR1 is MDHEN and CDR2 is SYDVKM. CDR3 coding DNA: TGTGCCAGCACCCGAGGCGGGACAGGGGGCCAGGATGGCTACACCTTC. Translation gives CASTRGGTGGQDGYTF.

The chain joins TRBV5-4 to TRBJ2-1; 10 positions agree with TRBD2. V trimming: 4 bases; J trimming: 8 bases; junction bases outside the gene matches: 12. The CDR3 is 16 residues long. The germline CDR1 and CDR2 sequences are SGHNT and YYREEE (reference sequence). The CDR3 DNA is TGTGCCAGCAGCGGAGTCCCTAGCGGGGGCTCACATGAGCAGTTCTTC. Its protein is CASSGVPSGGSHEQFF.

The CDR3 loop reads CASSLDPYSNQPQHF. CDR3 nucleotides: TGCGCCAGCAGCTTGGATCCGTATAGCAATCAGCCCCAGCATTTT. The V and J genes are TRBV5-1 and TRBJ1-5; the D is unclear. The CDR3 contains 15 residues. CDR1 is SGHRS and CDR2 is YFSETQ in the germline V gene. Trimming took 0 bases from V and 0 from J, leaving 7 bases between them.

The CDR3 reads CASDMTGMGNTIYF. As DNA, the CDR3 is TGTGCCAGTGATATGACAGGGATGGGAAACACCATATATTTT. V gene TRBV19 combines with J gene TRBJ1-3; 7 bases agree with TRBD1. The CDR3 runs to 14 residues. CDR1 and CDR2 (germline): LNHDA, SQIVND (reference sequence). J lost 4 bases, V lost 8 bases, and 8 bases had no gene match.

This clone was detected a few times. The V and J genes are TRBV3-1 (or the pseudogene TRBV3-2) and TRBJ2-2; 7 bases fit TRBD2. Germline assignment: CDR1 LGHDT and CDR2 YNNKEL (reference sequence). The CDR3 spans 16 residues. J was trimmed by 6 bases and V by 1 base; bases with no gene match: 8. The CDR3: CASSQGVTSLAGELFF. The CDR3 DNA reads as TGTGCCAGCAGCCAAGGGGTGACTAGCCTGGCCGGGGAGCTGTTTTTT.

The chain is built from TRBV4-1 and TRBJ1-5, with 9 bases identical to TRBD1. The CDR3 has 16 residues. The ends lost 3 bases at V and 2 bases at J; junction bases unmatched: 5. Germline V gives CDR1 MGHRA, CDR2 YSYEKL. CDR3 sequence: CASSQGTGNGNQPQHF. The CDR3 DNA reads as TGCGCCAGCAGCCAGGGGACAGGGAACGGCAATCAGCCCCAGCATTTT.